These 27 T cell receptor beta chains share one sample of origin, sequenced in a study of glioma-infiltrating T cells after dendritic cell vaccination (dated by TCRdb to the mid-2010s). The protocol used for the library was the immunoSEQ multiplex PCR assay. Drawn from immuneACCESS, this table holds only the in-frame rearrangements with V and J called that TCRdb kept. Clones are partly lost; checked studies trace under half to an unresolved V gene and leave the rest unexplained. This sample comprises 85,000 to 110,000 clones, roughly 80% of them detected only once. The ten largest clones represent more than 10% of the sample. Sample: blood, taken before dendritic cell vaccination. The receptor source for this set is a human donor with glioblastoma.

J is TRBJ1-6 and V is TRBV7-6; 10 bases agree with TRBD1. Germline CDR1 and CDR2: SGHVS and FNYEAQ. This CDR3 contains 13 residues. Germline trimming cut 5 bases from V and 8 bases from J; bases unmatched to any gene: 0. The chain's CDR3 is CASSGTGDSPLHF. The CDR3 nucleotides are TGTGCCAGCAGCGGGACAGGGGATTCACCCCTCCACTTT.

The rearrangement uses TRBV12-5 and TRBJ2-1; D perhaps matches TRBD2 (6 bases). This CDR3 is built from 15 residues. The V end lost 2 bases, the J end lost 0 bases, and 8 bases lay between the germline ends. CDR1 and CDR2 (germline): LGHNT, FRNRAP. CDR3 amino acids: CASGLFGSSYNEQFF. The CDR3 coding sequence is TGTGCTAGTGGTTTGTTCGGGAGCTCCTACAATGAGCAGTTCTTC.

This chain connects TRBV7-9 to TRBJ2-1, with 13 bases that match TRBD2. The CDR3 runs to 14 residues. Per the germline V gene, CDR1 is SEHNR and CDR2 is FQNEAQ (reference sequence). The trim removed 3 bases at V and 9 bases at J, leaving 2 bases unmatched. The CDR3 region is CASSFGTSGVEQFF. In nucleotides, the CDR3 is TGTGCCAGCAGCTTCGGGACTAGCGGGGTTGAGCAGTTCTTC.

This rearrangement joins TRBV7-8 to TRBJ2-3; D uncertain. Germline assignment: CDR1 SGHVS and CDR2 FQNEAQ. V lost 1 base and J 8 bases, leaving 7 bases between the germline ends. This CDR3 comprises 12 residues. As DNA, the CDR3 is TGTGCCAGCAGCTTAGATCGAGGTACGCAGTATTTT. Amino acid sequence: CASSLDRGTQYF.

The chain employs TRBV30 and TRBJ1-2, with D hard to call. Germline V lookup: CDR1 GTSNPN, CDR2 SVGIG (reference sequence). V was pared by 0 bases and J by 1 base, with 12 bases between. This CDR3 comprises 15 residues. The CDR3, as DNA: TGTGCCTGGAGTGTTTACGGGGAACTTAACTATGGCTACACCTTC. Translated, it gives CAWSVYGELNYGYTF. The variable domain in full, with the rest retrieved from reference TRBV30 and TRBJ1-2, is SQTIHQWPATLVQPVGSPLSLECTVEGTSNPNLYWYRQAAGRGLQLLFYSVGIGQISSEVPQNLSASRPQDRQFILSSKKLLLSDSGFYLCAWSVYGELNYGYTFGSGTRLTVV.

The chain is built from TRBV7-9 and TRBJ2-7; 7 nucleotides line up with TRBD1. Germline V gene sequence: CDR1 SEHNR, CDR2 FQNEAQ (reference sequence). The length of the CDR3 is 16 residues. The junction had 13 bases not matched to a gene; V was cut back by 5 bases and J by 3 bases. The CDR3: CASSPPAVDRVYEQYF. As DNA, the CDR3 is TGTGCCAGCAGCCCCCCCGCCGTCGACAGGGTCTACGAGCAGTACTTC.

The chain links TRBV30 to TRBJ2-2; perhaps TRBD1 as D (6 bases). The ends were cut back, 0 bases at V and 4 bases at J, with 12 bases in the middle. This CDR3 has 15 amino acids. Germline CDR1 and CDR2: GTSNPN and SVGIG (reference sequence). The CDR3 sequence is CAWSVMWGPTGELFF. The CDR3 region has the DNA TGTGCCTGGAGTGTAATGTGGGGGCCCACCGGGGAGCTGTTTTTT.

The gene calls are TRBV27 and TRBJ2-1, with TRBD2 identical over 9 bases. CDR1 MNHEY and CDR2 SMNVEV come from the germline V gene (reference sequence). The V gene end was trimmed by 6 bases and the J gene end by 6 bases; junction bases not matched to a gene: 6. The CDR3 is 14 residues long. The CDR3 reads CASSKGLAPNEQFF. The CDR3, as DNA: TGTGCCAGCAGCAAGGGACTAGCCCCCAATGAGCAGTTCTTC.

The genes are TRBV4-2 and TRBJ2-7; 8 nucleotides match TRBD2. J gave up 3 bases and V 0 bases, and 10 bases lay outside the gene matches. The CDR3 is made up of 17 amino acids. Germline CDR1 reads LGHNA; CDR2 reads YNFKEQ. The CDR3 is CASSQDQGRTSLYEQYF. The CDR3 DNA follows: TGTGCCAGCAGCCAAGATCAAGGGAGGACTAGCCTCTACGAGCAGTACTTC.

The chain carries TRBV2 and TRBJ2-2; TRBD1 agrees at 9 bases. The V gene end was trimmed by 5 bases and the J gene end by 0 bases; junction bases not matched to a gene: 4. CDR1 and CDR2 from the germline V gene are SNHLY and FYNNEI. This CDR3 has 16 amino acids. The CDR3 here is CASSIWTGANTGELFF. The DNA of the CDR3 is TGTGCCAGCAGTATCTGGACAGGGGCGAACACCGGGGAGCTGTTTTTT.

This chain links TRBV11-3 with TRBJ1-1; D is uncertain. Trimming removed 4 bases at V and 0 bases at J, with 18 bases between. The CDR3 runs to 17 residues. Germline V gene sequence: CDR1 SGHNT, CDR2 YENEEA. CDR3 in amino acids: CASSSSRFWPVNTEAFF. Here the CDR3 DNA reads TGTGCCAGCAGCTCCTCGCGGTTTTGGCCGGTGAACACTGAAGCTTTCTTT.

The rearrangement joins TRBV7-2 to TRBJ1-4, with a possible D match to TRBD1 (5 bases). Germline CDR1 reads SGHTA; CDR2 reads FQGNSA. CDR3 length equals 14 residues. With 0 bases removed from V and 7 bases from J, the gap between germline ends came to 9 bases. CDR3 amino acids: CASSLAGGGEKLFF. Written as DNA, the CDR3 is TGTGCCAGCAGCTTAGCGGGGGGAGGTGAAAAACTGTTTTTT.

This clone has only one observation. The V and J genes are TRBV5-3 and TRBJ1-4, with a tentative D call TRBD1 (5 bases). TRBV5-3 is marked as an open reading frame, function uncertain. V was cut by 6 bases and J by 3 bases, with 27 bases left in between. The CDR3 length is 19 residues. The CDR3 DNA is TGTGCCAGAAACAAGTCTCGAGACAGAGAAGAGAAGTCTAATGAAAAACTGTTTTTT. Residues: CARNKSRDREEKSNEKLFF.

The chain uses TRBV30 and TRBJ1-4, with D hard to call. The CDR3 spans 15 residues. Germline-derived CDR1 and CDR2 are GTSNPN and SVGIG (reference sequence). V was shortened by 2 bases and J by 2 bases, with 12 bases between the two germline ends. The chain's CDR3 is CAWSPGAGTNEKLFF. The DNA for the CDR3 is TGTGCCTGGAGTCCGGGAGCCGGGACTAATGAAAAACTGTTTTTT.

This clone was detected a few times. The rearrangement uses TRBV5-4 and TRBJ1-1; TRBD1 matches 9 bases. J gave up 6 bases and V 4 bases, and 16 bases lay outside the gene matches. The germline CDR1 and CDR2 sequences are SGHNT and YYREEE (reference sequence). CDR3 length equals 17 residues. This CDR3 is CASSLGFAGTGSPEAFF. The CDR3 bases are TGTGCCAGCAGCCTAGGGTTTGCAGGGACAGGGAGCCCTGAAGCTTTCTTT.

The chain has TRBV7-6 and TRBJ2-3, with 8 bases identical to TRBD1. Trimming removed 7 bases from V and 1 base from J; junction bases left unmatched: 10. The germline gives CDR1 SGHVS, CDR2 FNYEAQ. CDR3 length: 16 amino acids. The CDR3 spells CASTRYWGQGTDTQYF. The CDR3 DNA is TGTGCCAGCACCCGATACTGGGGACAGGGCACAGATACGCAGTATTTT.

Turning to this clone: Other nucleotide sequences in the sample specify the same CDR3. The chain uses TRBV4-3 and TRBJ1-1; D remains ambiguous. Trimming took off 3 bases at V and 4 bases at J, with 9 bases between the two ends. CDR1 is LGHNA and CDR2 is YSLEER in the germline V gene. CDR3 length: 13 residues. The CDR3 sequence is CASSQGAGTEAFF. The CDR3 DNA reads as TGCGCCAGCAGCCAGGGCGCGGGCACTGAAGCTTTCTTT.

The V gene is TRBV27, the J gene TRBJ2-7; 7 bases map to TRBD2. The CDR3 spans 15 residues. CDR1 is MNHEY, CDR2 SMNVEV, per germline (reference sequence). With 2 bases clipped from V and 2 bases from J, the junction kept 6 bases outside the gene matches. CDR3 loop: CASSLTAGRAYEQYF. The CDR3 DNA is TGTGCCAGCAGTTTAACGGCAGGGAGGGCCTACGAGCAGTACTTC.

There are a few counts of this clone. V usage is TRBV19 and J usage is TRBJ2-5; 9 nucleotides align to TRBD2. CDR3 length: 15 residues. After removal of 4 bases from V and 2 bases from J, the junction contained 5 bases not matched to a gene. The germline V gene has CDR1 LNHDA and CDR2 SQIVND (reference sequence). The CDR3 here is CASSTSSGGQETQYF. DNA of the CDR3: TGTGCCAGTAGTACTAGCAGCGGGGGGCAAGAGACCCAGTACTTC.

This clone was counted a few times. The CDR3 coding sequence is TGTGCCAGTAGAAGGGAGGACACAAGATATTTT. Amino acid sequence: CASRREDTRYF. The rearrangement uses TRBV19 and TRBJ1-3; D perhaps matches TRBD1 (5 bases). Trimming left V 6 bases short and J 15 bases short, with 15 bases between. Germline V gives CDR1 LNHDA, CDR2 SQIVND (reference sequence). The CDR3 loop spans 11 amino acids.

The chain is built from TRBV30 and TRBJ2-3; D remains ambiguous. Germline V gene lookup returns CDR1 GTSNPN and CDR2 SVGIG (reference sequence). The CDR3 extends over 13 amino acids. Trimming pared 2 bases from V and 6 bases from J, leaving 12 bases between. The CDR3 region is CAWSSDTLDTQYF. The CDR3 DNA reads as TGTGCCTGGAGTTCCGACACCCTGGATACGCAGTATTTT.

The V and J genes are TRBV7-9 and TRBJ2-7; the match to TRBD1 covers 7 bases. This CDR3 region has 14 residues. Germline CDR1 SEHNR, CDR2 FQNEAQ (reference sequence). Unmatched junction bases numbered 10, after V lost 8 bases and J lost 3 bases. The CDR3 reads CASEPTGDGYEQYF. DNA for the CDR3: TGTGCCAGCGAGCCAACAGGGGACGGCTACGAGCAGTACTTC.

The V gene is TRBV5-6, the J gene TRBJ2-5, with 10 bases fitting TRBD2. This CDR3 has 15 residues. V lost 5 bases and J lost 3; bases outside the gene matches: 7. Germline V gene data show CDR1 as SGHDT and CDR2 as YYEEEE. CDR3 sequence: CASSLSGGAEETQYF. CDR3 nucleotides: TGTGCCAGCAGTCTCAGCGGGGGGGCTGAAGAGACCCAGTACTTC.

The V gene is TRBV4-1, the J gene TRBJ1-4; TRBD1 might be the D (6 bases). V was cut by 9 bases and J by 6 bases, with 14 bases left in between. From germline, CDR1 is MGHRA and CDR2 YSYEKL. This CDR3 comprises 13 residues. The DNA of the CDR3 is TGCGCCAGTCTACAGGGTGGGGATGAAAAACTGTTTTTT. This codes for CASLQGGDEKLFF.

This chain links TRBV11-2 with TRBJ2-1; D unresolved. There are 12 residues in the CDR3. The germline CDR1 and CDR2 sequences are SGHAT and FQNNGV. Trimming cost V 3 bases and J 7 bases, with 7 bases left between them. The DNA of the CDR3 is TGTGCCAGCAGCTTTGTAGCAAATGAGCAGTTCTTC. As protein: CASSFVANEQFF.

V gene TRBV5-4 combines with J gene TRBJ2-1; TRBD2 aligns across 8 bases. The CDR3 has 16 residues. The germline V gene has CDR1 SGHNT and CDR2 YYREEE (reference sequence). J gave up 8 bases and V 1 base, and 11 bases lay outside the gene matches. The CDR3 DNA reads TGTGCCAGCAGCTTGTTACGGCGGGGGGTCGCCGATGAGCAGTTCTTC. It codes for CASSLLRRGVADEQFF.

J is TRBJ1-2 and V is TRBV10-3; perhaps TRBD1 as D (6 bases). V was pared by 4 bases and J by 5 bases, with 11 bases between. Germline V gene data show CDR1 as ENHRY and CDR2 as SYGVKD. The CDR3 covers 13 residues. CDR3 protein: CAISAATGYGYTF. As DNA, the CDR3 is TGTGCCATCAGTGCGGCTACAGGGTATGGCTACACCTTC.